What follows are 18 T cell receptor beta chains derived from one specimen sequenced in a study of blood T cell repertoires in COVID-19. TCRdb's table, derived via immunoSEQ multiplex PCR, lists solely in-frame clones and lacks some. The profile shows about 36,000 clones, around 80% of them singletons. The sample consisted of peripheral blood. These TCRs come from a man aged 55 to 70 with acute or convalescent COVID-19.

This chain joins TRBV5-6 and TRBJ2-5, with 10 bases that match TRBD1. Germline CDR1 SGHDT, CDR2 YYEEEE. V lost 6 bases and J lost 3; bases outside the gene matches: 8. This CDR3 has 15 amino acids. CDR3 protein: CASTLTGGSEETQYF. DNA of the CDR3: TGTGCCAGCACCCTGACAGGGGGCTCCGAAGAGACCCAGTACTTC.

V and J are TRBV6-2 or TRBV6-3 and TRBJ1-5; the match to TRBD1 covers 7 bases. The germline V gene encodes CDR1 MNHEY and CDR2 SVGEGT. V shed 2 bases, J shed 1 base, and the junction held 14 bases outside the gene matches. This CDR3 region has 19 residues. The CDR3 loop is CASSYGRTGGGVSNQPQHF. The CDR3 bases are TGTGCCAGCAGTTACGGCCGGACAGGTGGGGGTGTGAGCAATCAGCCCCAGCATTTT.

The rearrangement joins TRBV2 to TRBJ2-5, with 7 bases matching TRBD1. This CDR3 has 13 residues. J was trimmed by 1 base and V by 10 bases; bases with no gene match: 6. CDR1 SNHLY and CDR2 FYNNEI come from the germline V gene. The CDR3 is CATHGDSQETQYF. CDR3 sequence (DNA): TGTGCCACCCACGGGGACAGCCAAGAGACCCAGTACTTC.

This rearrangement joins TRBV7-9 to TRBJ1-5, with D possibly being TRBD1 (5 bases). Germline V gene sequence: CDR1 SEHNR, CDR2 FQNEAQ (reference sequence). V dropped 8 bases and J dropped 0 bases, with 8 bases sitting between them. The CDR3 contains 13 residues. CDR3 sequence reads: CASQGYSNQPQHF. Here the CDR3 DNA reads TGTGCCAGCCAGGGTTATAGCAATCAGCCCCAGCATTTT.

The rearrangement uses TRBV5-6 and TRBJ2-1, with D perhaps matching TRBD2 (6 bases). CDR1 and CDR2 from the germline V gene are SGHDT and YYEEEE. The ends were cut back, 5 bases at V and 9 bases at J, with 18 bases in the middle. The CDR3 runs 14 residues. The CDR3 here is CASSPTGRRTEQFF. CDR3 nucleotide sequence: TGTGCCAGCAGTCCCACCGGGAGACGGACTGAGCAGTTCTTC.

The chain joins TRBV24-1 to TRBJ2-5; maybe TRBD1 (6 bases). The CDR3 runs to 15 residues. V was clipped by 9 bases and J by 2 bases, with 18 bases between them. Germline assignment: CDR1 KGHDR and CDR2 SFDVKD. The CDR3 loop reads CATGKRGSGQETQYF. CDR3 DNA: TGTGCCACCGGGAAGAGGGGGTCGGGGCAAGAGACCCAGTACTTC.

This clone was picked up a small number of times. The chain couples TRBV7-2 to TRBJ2-7; no clear D gene. V lost 5 bases, J lost 2 bases, and 13 bases lay in between. CDR3 length: 14 residues. Germline CDR1 SGHTA, CDR2 FQGNSA. The CDR3 loop is CASSPVTNTYEQYF. The CDR3 DNA reads as TGTGCCAGCAGCCCTGTTACAAATACCTACGAGCAGTACTTC.

The chain carries TRBV4-2 and TRBJ1-2, with D tentatively TRBD1 (5 bases). Deletions cut 0 bases from V and 4 bases from J, with 12 bases between. CDR1 LGHNA and CDR2 YNFKEQ come from the germline V gene. The CDR3 spans 15 residues. DNA of the CDR3: TGTGCCAGCAGCCAAGATCAGGGCCAGGGCTATGGCTACACCTTC. This gives the protein CASSQDQGQGYGYTF.

The chain links TRBV6-5 to TRBJ2-1; weak D call: TRBD2 (7 bases). Trimming cost V 6 bases and J 5 bases, with 14 bases left between them. In germline, CDR1 is MNHEY, CDR2 SVGAGI. CDR3 length: 14 amino acids. CDR3 nucleotide sequence: TGTGCCAGCAGACAAGGGGGGGCGAACAATGAGCAGTTCTTC. It yields the protein CASRQGGANNEQFF.

The rearrangement uses TRBV10-3 and TRBJ2-7; 11 positions match TRBD1. The junction had 12 bases not matched to a gene; V was cut back by 4 bases and J by 7 bases. CDR3 length equals 16 residues. Germline V lookup: CDR1 ENHRY, CDR2 SYGVKD. CDR3 sequence (DNA): TGTGCCATCAGTGGGTCTCCCGGGACAGGGGGGGAAGAGCAGTACTTC. Protein: CAISGSPGTGGEEQYF.

This sequence joins TRBV7-6 and TRBJ2-7, with 8 bases aligning to TRBD1. CDR1 SGHVS and CDR2 FNYEAQ come from the germline V gene. V shed 5 bases and J 5 bases; nucleotides not matched to a gene: 2. This CDR3 is built from 12 residues. The CDR3 loop is CASSTTGDEQYF. The CDR3 bases are TGTGCCAGCAGCACGACAGGGGACGAGCAGTACTTC. Using reference TRBV7-6 and TRBJ2-7 for the parts outside the CDR3, the full variable domain is GAGVSQSPRYKVTKRGQDVALRCDPISGHVSLYWYRQALGQGPEFLTYFNYEAQQDKSGLPNDRFSAERPEGSISTLTIQRTEQRDSAMYRCASSTTGDEQYFGPGTRLTVT.

The genes are TRBV5-8 and TRBJ1-5; D is uncertain. Germline V gives CDR1 SGHTS, CDR2 YDEGEE. The CDR3 has 13 residues. The ends were cut back, 3 bases at V and 4 bases at J, with 8 bases in the middle. The CDR3 region has the DNA TGTGCCAGCAGCTGGACTGAAAATCAGCCCCAGCATTTT. Translation gives CASSWTENQPQHF.

The chain couples TRBV5-4 to TRBJ2-5; no clear D. The germline V gene has CDR1 SGHNT and CDR2 YYREEE (reference sequence). V lost 0 bases and J lost 5, with 5 bases in between. CDR3 length: 12 amino acids. The CDR3 bases are TGTGCCAGCAGCTTGGGGCCGGAGACCCAGTACTTC. Protein sequence: CASSLGPETQYF.

In its sample, this clone was seen a few times. The rearrangement links TRBV5-1 to TRBJ2-4, with 10 bases fitting TRBD1. The V segment lost 4 bases and the J segment 4 bases; nucleotides outside the gene matches: 5. The CDR3 sequence is 15 residues long. Per germline, CDR1 SGHRS and CDR2 YFSETQ. The CDR3 nucleotides are TGCGCCAGCAGCGGGGGGACAGGGGAAAAAAACATTCAGTACTTC. This gives the protein CASSGGTGEKNIQYF.

This sequence joins TRBV4-3 and TRBJ2-3, with D unclear. V was clipped by 0 bases and J by 2 bases, with 15 bases between them. The CDR3 length is 17 residues. Germline CDR1 and CDR2: LGHNA and YSLEER. CDR3 loop: CASSQDVSPPNTDTQYF. DNA for the CDR3: TGCGCCAGCAGCCAAGATGTTAGCCCACCAAACACAGATACGCAGTATTTT.

The chain recombines TRBV7-8 with TRBJ2-5; the match to TRBD2 covers 9 bases. Germline V gene data show CDR1 as SGHVS and CDR2 as FQNEAQ. The CDR3 is 17 amino acids. V shed 4 bases and J 2 bases; nucleotides not matched to a gene: 11. CDR3 nucleotides: TGTGCCAGCAGCTCAATTCGACTAGCGGATGAACAAGAGACCCAGTACTTC. Translation gives CASSSIRLADEQETQYF.

V is TRBV28 and J is TRBJ2-2; D might be TRBD1 (6 bases). This CDR3 spans 15 amino acids. V lost 2 bases to trimming and J lost 4 bases, with 11 bases between them. Germline lookup yields CDR1 MDHEN and CDR2 SYDVKM. The CDR3 nucleotides read TGTGCCAGCAGTTTAAGGGGGTTGGGCACCGGGGAGCTGTTTTTT. Protein: CASSLRGLGTGELFF. Complete variable domain (other parts from reference TRBV28 and TRBJ2-2): DVKVTQSSRYLVKRTGEKVFLECVQDMDHENMFWYRQDPGLGLRLIYFSYDVKMKEKGDIPEGYSVSREKKERFSLILESASTNQTSMYLCASSLRGLGTGELFFGEGSRLTVL.

The chain carries TRBV6-5 and TRBJ2-7; D is unclear. V was clipped by 3 bases and J by 5 bases, with 14 bases between them. CDR1 and CDR2 (germline): MNHEY, SVGAGI. CDR3 length: 14 residues. The CDR3: CASSYNEIVNEQYF. As DNA, the CDR3 is TGTGCCAGCAGTTATAACGAGATTGTGAACGAGCAGTACTTC.